This T cell receptor (beta chain) was sequenced in a study of T cell responses to AZD1222 COVID-19 vaccine. The data were produced by immunoSEQ multiplex PCR, yet TCRdb's version contains in-frame clones alone and is incomplete. This sample has roughly 70,000 clones; roughly nine tenths occur once, and the top ten carry approximately 8.6%. With regard to this clone: Its antigen is still unknown.

General study points: Spike as a whole was targeted by vaccine-associated CD4 TCRs, dominant at 160-218 and 743-854.

The sample in question was peripheral blood, obtained 28 days after the second AZD1222 dose. This TCR derives from an adult who received the AZD1222 COVID-19 vaccine.

The CDR3 DNA sequence: TGCGCCAGCAGCTTGGCGGGACAGGGGATGGAGCAGTACTTC. It encodes CASSLAGQGMEQYF. V is TRBV5-1 and J is TRBJ2-7; 10 bases map to TRBD1. J gave up 7 bases and V 0 bases, and 4 bases lay outside the gene matches. Germline V CDR1 and CDR2: SGHRS, YFSETQ. The length of the CDR3 is 14 residues. Looking up the rest from reference TRBV5-1 and TRBJ2-7 gives the full variable domain: KAGVTQTPRYLIKTRGQQVTLSCSPISGHRSVSWYQQTPGQGLQFLFEYFSETQRNKGNFPGRFSGRQFSNSRSEMNVSTLELGDSALYLCASSLAGQGMEQYFGPGTRLTVT.